The 25 T cell receptor beta chains in this list originate from one sample, sequenced in a study of shared clonotypes between healthy human individuals. Libraries were prepared by immunoSEQ multiplex PCR; TCRdb keeps only in-frame clonotypes and omits some of them. The sample includes about 2.1 million clones, just over 90% of them seen just once. Naive CD8 cells lacked CD45RO, underwent positive selection for CCR7 and left out terminally differentiated effector memory CD45RA+ cells. Sequencing was carried out using naive CD8+ T cells from PBMCs. The receptors shown here come from a man between 18 and 29 years old in good health. Some clones in this sample may be carry-over from other donors' samples.

This chain joins TRBV7-2 and TRBJ2-7, with D possibly TRBD2 on 5 matching bases. The V and J ends lost 4 bases and 7 bases respectively, with 11 bases between them. The germline V gene has CDR1 SGHTA and CDR2 FQGNSA. This CDR3 region has 12 residues. The CDR3 loop is CASSSSGREQYF. CDR3 bases: TGTGCCAGCAGCTCCAGCGGAAGGGAGCAGTACTTC.

This clone appeared once. The chain joins TRBV5-8 to TRBJ2-5; TRBD1 is a possible D gene (5 bases). V was cut by 2 bases and J by 2 bases, with 10 bases left in between. The germline CDR1 and CDR2 sequences are SGHTS and YDEGEE. The CDR3 extends over 14 amino acids. CDR3 nucleotides: TGTGCCAGCAGCTTACAGGTGGTACAAGAGACCCAGTACTTC. This gives the protein CASSLQVVQETQYF.

Turning to this clone: In the same sample, other DNA sequences code for this CDR3. The V call is TRBV9, the J call TRBJ2-1; no clear D. V lost 0 bases to trimming and J lost 4 bases, with 5 bases between them. Germline assignment: CDR1 SGDLS and CDR2 YYNGEE. The CDR3 loop spans 13 amino acids. Written as DNA, the CDR3 is TGTGCCAGCAGCGTAGCAGTTTACAATGAGCAGTTCTTC. This translates into CASSVAVYNEQFF.

V and J are TRBV4-3 and TRBJ2-7; D is ambiguous. This CDR3 is 13 amino acids long. Germline V gene data show CDR1 as LGHNA and CDR2 as YSLEER. V lost 4 bases and J lost 7, with 14 bases in between. CDR3: CASSLSHLSEQYF. The CDR3 bases are TGCGCCAGCAGCCTGTCTCATCTGAGTGAGCAGTACTTC.

The rearrangement joins TRBV19 to TRBJ1-2, with D maybe TRBD1 (6 bases). Trimming shortened V by 5 bases and J by 2 bases, and 12 bases separated the two germline ends. Looked up from germline, CDR1 is LNHDA and CDR2 is SQIVND (reference sequence). The CDR3 contains 14 residues. CDR3 loop: CASSPRTANYGYTF. The CDR3 DNA follows: TGTGCCAGTAGTCCAAGGACAGCCAACTATGGCTACACCTTC.

The chain is built from TRBV9 and TRBJ2-1; D remains unclear. Trimming cost V 1 base and J 10 bases, with 12 bases left between them. Germline V gene lookup returns CDR1 SGDLS and CDR2 YYNGEE. The CDR3 runs to 13 residues. CDR3 coding DNA: TGTGCCAGCAGCGTAATGGGGATTCAGGAGCAGTTCTTC. This translates into CASSVMGIQEQFF.

This chain connects TRBV28 to TRBJ2-1; possibly TRBD1 or TRBD2 for D (5 bases each). Germline V lookup: CDR1 MDHEN, CDR2 SYDVKM. V dropped 2 bases and J dropped 8 bases, with 16 bases sitting between them. CDR3 length: 15 amino acids. CDR3 sequence reads: CASSLRLDRDDEQFF. DNA of the CDR3: TGTGCCAGCAGTTTACGACTGGATCGGGACGATGAGCAGTTCTTC.

The chain links TRBV27 to TRBJ2-1; TRBD1 or TRBD2 may be the D gene (5 bases each). V was trimmed by 9 bases and J by 0 bases, leaving 15 bases between them. This CDR3 is built from 15 residues. Germline assignment: CDR1 MNHEY and CDR2 SMNVEV (reference sequence). In DNA, the CDR3 is TGTGCCAGTAGAGCCGGGACGAGCTCCTACAATGAGCAGTTCTTC. It translates to CASRAGTSSYNEQFF.

Turning to this clone: Other DNA sequences in this sample translate to the same CDR3. The J gene is TRBJ2-1, the V gene TRBV7-7; no firm D call. The germline CDR1 and CDR2 sequences are SSHAT and FNYEAQ (reference sequence). Trimming took off 5 bases at V and 2 bases at J, with 7 bases between the two ends. The CDR3 has 13 amino acids. CDR3: CASSPGPYNEQFF. The CDR3 bases are TGTGCCAGCAGCCCCGGGCCCTACAATGAGCAGTTCTTC.

The V call is TRBV13, the J call TRBJ2-2; D not certain. CDR1 is PRHDT, CDR2 FYEKMQ, per germline (reference sequence). Trimming removed 5 bases at V and 4 bases at J, with 11 bases between. The CDR3 has 14 amino acids. CDR3 residues: CASSGASATGELFF. The CDR3 DNA follows: TGTGCCAGCAGCGGTGCGTCGGCCACCGGGGAGCTGTTTTTT.

This clone was observed a single time. The chain joins TRBV27 to TRBJ1-2; D ambiguous. The CDR3 has 13 residues. Germline assignment: CDR1 MNHEY and CDR2 SMNVEV (reference sequence). V was pared by 5 bases and J by 4 bases, with 11 bases between. The CDR3 reads CASSPIFPYGYTF. CDR3 nucleotide sequence: TGTGCCAGCAGTCCAATCTTTCCCTATGGCTACACCTTC.

The chain combines TRBV9 with TRBJ2-7; the D is unclear. Trimming pared 3 bases from V and 3 bases from J, leaving 7 bases between. Germline CDR1 SGDLS, CDR2 YYNGEE. There are 12 residues in the CDR3. This CDR3 reads CASSAGNYEQYF. The CDR3 DNA is TGTGCCAGCAGCGCGGGCAACTACGAGCAGTACTTC. The entire variable domain, with the rest obtained from reference TRBV9 and TRBJ2-7, is as follows: DSGVTQTPKHLITATGQRVTLRCSPRSGDLSVYWYQQSLDQGLQFLIQYYNGEERAKGNILERFSAQQFPDLHSELNLSSLELGDSALYFCASSAGNYEQYFGPGTRLTVT.

There are a few counts of this clone. CDR3 protein: CASSESAGANTEAFF. CDR3 in DNA: TGCGCCAGCAGTGAGTCGGCAGGGGCGAACACTGAAGCTTTCTTT. The J gene is TRBJ1-1, the V gene TRBV10-2; TRBD1 might be the D (6 bases). Trimming left V 0 bases short and J 1 base short, with 9 bases between. CDR3 length: 15 residues. Germline values: CDR1 WSHSY, CDR2 SAAADI.

This clone has a single count. The V gene is TRBV27, the J gene TRBJ1-1; D not resolved. This CDR3 has 16 amino acids. Trimming removed 1 base at V and 3 bases at J, with 15 bases between. CDR1 and CDR2 from the germline V gene are MNHEY and SMNVEV (reference sequence). CDR3 residues: CASSLYWGTSDTEAFF. Here the CDR3 DNA reads TGTGCCAGCAGTTTATATTGGGGTACTTCGGACACTGAAGCTTTCTTT.

The chain recombines TRBV28 with TRBJ1-4; TRBD1 might be the D (5 bases). Germline CDR1 is MDHEN and CDR2 is SYDVKM. This CDR3 contains 14 residues. V gave up 6 bases and J gave up 8 bases, with 16 bases separating them. CDR3 sequence (DNA): TGTGCCAGCAGGCGGGCGCAGGGTGTCGAAAAACTGTTTTTT. It translates to CASRRAQGVEKLFF.

With regard to this clone: This same CDR3 is encoded by further DNA sequences in the sample. The chain joins TRBV6-5 to TRBJ2-7; TRBD1 might be the D (6 bases). The V gene lost 0 bases and the J gene lost 2 bases, with 8 bases spanning the gap. The CDR3 runs to 14 residues. Germline lookup yields CDR1 MNHEY and CDR2 SVGAGI. The CDR3 region is CASSYSQGTYEQYF. CDR3 sequence (DNA): TGTGCCAGCAGTTACTCGCAGGGGACCTACGAGCAGTACTTC.

V usage is TRBV2 and J usage is TRBJ2-7; no clear D. V lost 5 bases to trimming and J lost 3 bases, with 8 bases between them. The CDR3 extends over 12 amino acids. Germline-derived CDR1 and CDR2 are SNHLY and FYNNEI. The CDR3 loop is CASSPLFYEQYF. For the CDR3, the DNA is TGTGCCAGCAGTCCCCTTTTCTACGAGCAGTACTTC.

Written as DNA, the CDR3 is TGCAGCGCAACAGGGACTAGCGACTACAATGAGCAGTTCTTC. Translated: CSATGTSDYNEQFF. The chain employs TRBV29-1 and TRBJ2-1, with 10 nucleotides matching TRBD2. The CDR3 loop spans 14 amino acids. Germline CDR1 reads SQVTM; CDR2 reads ANQGSEA. The J segment lost 3 bases and the V segment lost 7 bases, leaving 6 bases of the junction unmatched.

The rearrangement joins TRBV4-2 to TRBJ1-2, with TRBD1 as a possible D gene (5 bases). The germline CDR1 and CDR2 sequences are LGHNA and YNFKEQ. V shed 4 bases and J shed 8 bases, with 17 bases lying between them. The CDR3 is made up of 14 amino acids. CDR3 sequence (DNA): TGTGCCAGCAGCCCATCGGGACCCGGGAAGGGCTACACCTTC. Translating gives CASSPSGPGKGYTF.

The rearrangement joins TRBV21-1 to TRBJ2-7; the table's D call TRBD2 went unverified against the DNA. TRBV21-1 constitutes a pseudogene. This CDR3 contains 16 residues. The CDR3 DNA reads TGTGCCAGCAGCAAAGCTGGAGGGTGCTACTCCTACGAGCAGTACTTC. This encodes CASSKAGGCYSYEQYF.

CDR3 loop: CASSLPGLAKNIQYF. The CDR3 region has the DNA TGTGCCAGCAGCTTACCCGGGCTAGCCAAAAACATTCAGTACTTC. V gene TRBV7-8 combines with J gene TRBJ2-4; D call uncertain. Trimming cost V 2 bases and J 0 bases, with 8 bases left between them. This CDR3 comprises 15 residues. CDR1 SGHVS and CDR2 FQNEAQ come from the germline V gene.

The chain recombines TRBV4-1 with TRBJ2-1; TRBD1 matches 7 bases. Germline V gene lookup returns CDR1 MGHRA and CDR2 YSYEKL. The J segment lost 0 bases and the V segment lost 4 bases, leaving 6 bases of the junction unmatched. The CDR3 loop spans 16 amino acids. This chain's CDR3 is CASSPARGSSYNEQFF. DNA for the CDR3: TGCGCCAGCAGCCCTGCCAGGGGGAGCTCCTACAATGAGCAGTTCTTC.

The chain is built from TRBV19 and TRBJ2-1; TRBD2 might be the D (6 bases). The CDR3 contains 13 residues. From germline, CDR1 is LNHDA and CDR2 SQIVND (reference sequence). Trimming cost V 7 bases and J 7 bases, with 14 bases left between them. The CDR3 spells CASNSRGSNEQFF. The CDR3 DNA reads as TGTGCCAGTAACAGCCGGGGGAGTAATGAGCAGTTCTTC.

CDR3 DNA sequence: TGTGCCAGCAGTTTCCAGGGATGGAGTGGCTACACCTTC. This sequence encodes CASSFQGWSGYTF. The rearrangement joins TRBV28 to TRBJ1-2; D is possibly TRBD1 (5 bases). Germline V lookup: CDR1 MDHEN, CDR2 SYDVKM. Trimming removed 3 bases at V and 7 bases at J, with 12 bases between. CDR3 length: 13 residues.

This sequence joins TRBV7-9 and TRBJ1-1; D is unresolved. V dropped 5 bases and J dropped 1 base, with 11 bases sitting between them. CDR3 length: 14 residues. Germline assignment: CDR1 SEHNR and CDR2 FQNEAQ (reference sequence). CDR3 protein: CASSQTPSNTEAFF. The CDR3 DNA is TGTGCCAGCAGCCAAACCCCATCGAACACTGAAGCTTTCTTT.